The 13 T cell receptor beta chains given below trace back to one sample, sequenced in a study of blood T cell repertoires in COVID-19. Produced via immunoSEQ multiplex PCR; TCRdb's table is partial and in-frame only. The sample lists about 190,000 clones, more than 75% occurring once. What was sequenced was PBMCs or T cells enriched from blood (not recorded which). These receptors were obtained from a woman aged 45-59 years with acute COVID-19.

The chain couples TRBV28 to TRBJ1-1; 9 nucleotides align to TRBD1. CDR1 is MDHEN and CDR2 is SYDVKM in the germline V gene. Germline trimming cut 6 bases from V and 11 bases from J; bases unmatched to any gene: 16. CDR3 length: 15 residues. DNA for the CDR3: TGTGCCAGCAGCTCTTCGAATACAGGGGGCGGGAGGGCTTTCTTT. Translating it yields CASSSSNTGGGRAFF.

CDR3 in amino acids: CASSFEGAGSGNTIYF. The CDR3 nucleotides read TGTGCCAGCAGCTTTGAGGGGGCCGGCTCTGGAAACACCATATATTTT. The genes are TRBV7-2 and TRBJ1-3, with 7 bases aligning to TRBD1. Germline V gene data show CDR1 as SGHTA and CDR2 as FQGNSA. The J segment lost 0 bases and the V segment lost 3 bases, leaving 5 bases of the junction unmatched. The CDR3 sequence is 16 residues long.

V gene TRBV27 combines with J gene TRBJ2-7; 7 bases agree with TRBD1. The CDR3 extends over 14 amino acids. The V gene end was trimmed by 6 bases and the J gene end by 5 bases; junction bases not matched to a gene: 10. Germline values: CDR1 MNHEY, CDR2 SMNVEV (reference sequence). This chain's CDR3 is CASRRIGTVNEQYV. CDR3 in DNA: TGTGCCAGCAGACGCATAGGGACAGTTAACGAGCAGTACGTC.

The V and J genes are TRBV19 and TRBJ1-5; D call uncertain. V was pared by 5 bases and J by 1 base, with 6 bases between. CDR3 size: 13 residues. Germline V gene lookup returns CDR1 LNHDA and CDR2 SQIVND (reference sequence). DNA for the CDR3: TGTGCCAGTAGTTGGGAGAGCAATCAGCCCCAGCATTTT. This encodes CASSWESNQPQHF.

As to this clone: A much larger clone differs by one base, so this may be a read error. Other DNA variants within this sample encode the same CDR3. This rearrangement joins TRBV6-5 to TRBJ1-1; D is unclear. Germline V gene lookup returns CDR1 MNHEY and CDR2 SVGAGI. The germline V and J ends were trimmed by 7 bases and 1 base, with 4 bases remaining between them. This CDR3 is built from 11 residues. The CDR3 region has the DNA TGTGCCAGCACGGGGAACACTGAAGCTTTCTTT. Protein sequence: CASTGNTEAFF.

The chain combines TRBV9 with TRBJ2-3, with D possibly TRBD2 on 6 matching bases. CDR1 is SGDLS, CDR2 YYNGEE, per germline. CDR3 length: 17 residues. V was trimmed by 1 base and J by 2 bases, leaving 17 bases between them. The CDR3 DNA reads as TGTGCCAGCAGCGTAAGCTACGGGACTTGGAACACAGATACGCAGTATTTT. Amino acid sequence: CASSVSYGTWNTDTQYF.

This clone was counted only a few times. This chain uses TRBV27 with TRBJ2-3; TRBD2 agrees at 13 bases. The CDR3 is made up of 16 amino acids. CDR1 is MNHEY, CDR2 SMNVEV, per germline (reference sequence). After removal of 5 bases from V and 6 bases from J, the junction contained 8 bases not matched to a gene. The CDR3 protein is CASSKGLAGAADTQYF. The CDR3 coding sequence is TGTGCCAGCAGTAAAGGACTAGCGGGGGCCGCGGATACGCAGTATTTT.

This clone was observed a handful of times. The genes are TRBV5-4 and TRBJ1-2, with a weak D call TRBD1 (5 bases). This CDR3 has 13 amino acids. V was shortened by 4 bases and J by 8 bases, with 15 bases between the two germline ends. Per germline, CDR1 SGHNT and CDR2 YYREEE (reference sequence). DNA for the CDR3: TGTGCCAGCAGCGTCTATCAGGGTGACGGCTACACCTTC. It codes for CASSVYQGDGYTF.

This clone was picked up one time. The V gene is TRBV24-1, the J gene TRBJ2-7; the D is unclear. V lost 4 bases and J 0 bases, leaving 18 bases between the germline ends. The CDR3 has 17 residues. Germline V lookup: CDR1 KGHDR, CDR2 SFDVKD. CDR3 protein: CATSDPYGGHSSYEQYV. The CDR3 bases are TGTGCCACCAGTGACCCCTATGGCGGTCATAGCTCCTACGAGCAGTACGTC.

This clone was found a few times. V is TRBV9 and J is TRBJ2-5, with 13 bases identical to TRBD2. Germline V lookup: CDR1 SGDLS, CDR2 YYNGEE. The trim removed 1 base at V and 4 bases at J, leaving 13 bases unmatched. The CDR3 totals 19 residues. CDR3 DNA sequence: TGTGCCAGCAGCGTAAGAGGCCGCGGACTAGCGGGGGCCGCAGAGACCCAGTACTTC. Translation gives CASSVRGRGLAGAAETQYF. Complete variable domain (other parts from reference TRBV9 and TRBJ2-5): DSGVTQTPKHLITATGQRVTLRCSPRSGDLSVYWYQQSLDQGLQFLIQYYNGEERAKGNILERFSAQQFPDLHSELNLSSLELGDSALYFCASSVRGRGLAGAAETQYFGPGTRLLVL.

The V gene is TRBV3-1 (or the pseudogene TRBV3-2), the J gene TRBJ2-3; D gene uncertain. Germline lookup yields CDR1 LGHDT and CDR2 YNNKEL (reference sequence). The ends were cut back, 1 base at V and 3 bases at J, with 5 bases in the middle. This CDR3 contains 13 residues. The CDR3 bases are TGTGCCAGCAGCCAAGCCGGTACAGATACGCAGTATTTT. This codes for CASSQAGTDTQYF.

This sequence joins TRBV23-1 and TRBJ1-5; D is possibly TRBD1 (6 bases). TRBV23-1 is flagged as an ORF with uncertain function. This CDR3 spans 16 amino acids. Trimming stripped 1 base from V and 1 base from J, with 11 bases between. The CDR3 reads CASSQYRGASNQPQHF. CDR3 bases: TGCGCCAGCAGTCAATACCGGGGGGCGAGCAATCAGCCCCAGCATTTT.

This clone was detected a few times. The J gene is TRBJ1-1, the V gene TRBV27, with a possible D match to TRBD1 (5 bases). Trimming stripped 6 bases from V and 7 bases from J, with 21 bases between. Germline CDR1 reads MNHEY; CDR2 reads SMNVEV (reference sequence). This CDR3 is 15 amino acids long. CDR3 residues: CASRQGIGLGFEAFF. The CDR3, as DNA: TGTGCCAGCAGGCAGGGAATTGGATTGGGCTTTGAAGCTTTCTTT.